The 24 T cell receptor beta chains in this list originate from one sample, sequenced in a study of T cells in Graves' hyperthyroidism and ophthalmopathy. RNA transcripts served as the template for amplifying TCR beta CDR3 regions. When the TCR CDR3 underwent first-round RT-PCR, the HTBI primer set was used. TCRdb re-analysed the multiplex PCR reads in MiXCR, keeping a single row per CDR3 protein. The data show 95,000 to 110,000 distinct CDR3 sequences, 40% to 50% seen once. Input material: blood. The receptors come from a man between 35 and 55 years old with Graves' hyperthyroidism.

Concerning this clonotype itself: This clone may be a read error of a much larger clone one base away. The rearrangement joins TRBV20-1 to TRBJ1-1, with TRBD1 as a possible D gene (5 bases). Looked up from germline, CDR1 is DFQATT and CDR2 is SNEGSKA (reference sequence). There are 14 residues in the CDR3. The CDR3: CSAPVLQEGTEASF. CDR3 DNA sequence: TGCAGTGCCCCCGTGCTACAGGAAGGTACTGAAGCTTCCTTT.

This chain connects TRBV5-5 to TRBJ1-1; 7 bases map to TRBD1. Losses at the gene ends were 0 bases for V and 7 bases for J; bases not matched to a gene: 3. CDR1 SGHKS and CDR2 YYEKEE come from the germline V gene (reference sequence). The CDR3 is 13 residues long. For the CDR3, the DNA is TGTGCCAGCAGCTTGGCCGGGACAGTTGAAGCTTTCTTT. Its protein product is CASSLAGTVEAFF.

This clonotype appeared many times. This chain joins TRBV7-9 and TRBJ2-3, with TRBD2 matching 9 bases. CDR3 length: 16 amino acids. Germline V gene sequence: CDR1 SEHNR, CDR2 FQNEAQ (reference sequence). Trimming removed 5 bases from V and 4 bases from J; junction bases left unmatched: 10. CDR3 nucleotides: TGTGCCAGCAGCCCCCTAGGGCGGGAGGGCGCAGATACGCAGTATTTT. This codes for CASSPLGREGADTQYF.

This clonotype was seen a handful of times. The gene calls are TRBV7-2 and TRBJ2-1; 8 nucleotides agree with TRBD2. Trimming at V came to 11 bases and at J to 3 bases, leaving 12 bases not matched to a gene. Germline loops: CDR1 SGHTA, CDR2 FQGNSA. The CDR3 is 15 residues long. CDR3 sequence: CAWSVASGLYNEQFF. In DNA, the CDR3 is TGTGCCTGGAGTGTGGCTAGCGGGCTCTACAATGAGCAGTTCTTC.

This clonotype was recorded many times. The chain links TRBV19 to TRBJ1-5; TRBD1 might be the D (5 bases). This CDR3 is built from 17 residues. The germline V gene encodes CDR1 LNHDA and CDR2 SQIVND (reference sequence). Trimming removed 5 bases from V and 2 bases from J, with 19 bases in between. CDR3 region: CASSPLRRGSGNQPQHF. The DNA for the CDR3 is TGTGCCAGTAGTCCGTTGAGGCGGGGGTCGGGCAATCAGCCCCAGCATTTT.

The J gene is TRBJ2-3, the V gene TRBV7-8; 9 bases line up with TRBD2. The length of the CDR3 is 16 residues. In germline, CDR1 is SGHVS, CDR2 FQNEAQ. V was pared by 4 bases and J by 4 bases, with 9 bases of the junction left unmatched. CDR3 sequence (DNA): TGTGCCAGCAGCTCCGGTAGCGGGAGCAACGCAGATACGCAGTATTTT. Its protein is CASSSGSGSNADTQYF.

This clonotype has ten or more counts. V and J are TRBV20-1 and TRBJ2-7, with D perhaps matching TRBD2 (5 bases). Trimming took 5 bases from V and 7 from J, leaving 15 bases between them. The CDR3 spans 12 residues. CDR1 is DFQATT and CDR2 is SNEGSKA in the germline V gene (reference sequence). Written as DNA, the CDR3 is TGCAGTGCTGGTATTCCGGGGAGAGAGCAGTACTTC. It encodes CSAGIPGREQYF.

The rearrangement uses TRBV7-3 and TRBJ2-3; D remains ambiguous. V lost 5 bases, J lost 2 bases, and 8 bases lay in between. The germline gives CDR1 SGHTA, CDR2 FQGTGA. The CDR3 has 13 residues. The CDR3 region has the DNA TGTGCCAGCAGCGTAGACACCACAGATACGCAGTATTTT. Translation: CASSVDTTDTQYF. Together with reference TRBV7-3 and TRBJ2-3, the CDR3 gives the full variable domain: GAGVSQTPSNKVTEKGKYVELRCDPISGHTALYWYRQSLGQGPEFLIYFQGTGAADDSGLPNDRFFAVRPEGSVSTLKIQRTERGDSAVYLCASSVDTTDTQYFGPGTRLTVL.

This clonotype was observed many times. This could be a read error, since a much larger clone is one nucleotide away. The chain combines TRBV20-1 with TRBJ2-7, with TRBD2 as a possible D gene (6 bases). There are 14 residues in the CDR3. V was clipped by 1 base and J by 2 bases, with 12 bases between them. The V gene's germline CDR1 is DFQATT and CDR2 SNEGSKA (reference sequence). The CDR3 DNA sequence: TGCAGTGCTAGAGTGGCGGGGAGCGCCTACGAGCAGTACTTC. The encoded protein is CSARVAGSAYEQYF.

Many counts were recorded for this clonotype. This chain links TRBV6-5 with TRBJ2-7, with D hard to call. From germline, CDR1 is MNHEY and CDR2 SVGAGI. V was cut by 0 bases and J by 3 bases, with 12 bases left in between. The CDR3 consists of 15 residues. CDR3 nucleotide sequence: TGTGCCAGCAGTTACTCCCGCCTCACCGACTACGAGCAGTACTTC. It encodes CASSYSRLTDYEQYF.

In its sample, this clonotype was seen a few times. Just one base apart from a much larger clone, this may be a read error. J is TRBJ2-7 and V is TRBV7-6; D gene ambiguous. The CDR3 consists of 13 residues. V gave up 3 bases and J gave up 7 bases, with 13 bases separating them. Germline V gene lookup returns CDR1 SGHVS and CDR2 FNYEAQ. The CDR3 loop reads CASSLDLVSEQYF. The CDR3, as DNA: TGTGCCAGCAGCTTGGACCTAGTTTCTGAGCAGTACTTC.

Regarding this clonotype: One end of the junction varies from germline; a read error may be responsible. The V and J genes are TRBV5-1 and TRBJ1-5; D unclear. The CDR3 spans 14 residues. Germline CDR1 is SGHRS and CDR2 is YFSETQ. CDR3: CASSLGAGLQPRHF. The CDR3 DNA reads TGCGCCAGCAGCTTGGGGGCAGGACTTCAGCCCCGGCATTTT.

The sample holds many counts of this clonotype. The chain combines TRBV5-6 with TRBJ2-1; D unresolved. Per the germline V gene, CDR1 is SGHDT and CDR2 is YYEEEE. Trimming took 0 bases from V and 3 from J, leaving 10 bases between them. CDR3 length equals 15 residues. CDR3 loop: CASSLVGGSYNEQFF. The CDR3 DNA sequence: TGTGCCAGCAGCTTGGTTGGCGGAAGCTACAATGAGCAGTTCTTC. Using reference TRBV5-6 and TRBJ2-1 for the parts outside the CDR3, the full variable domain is DAGVTQSPTHLIKTRGQQVTLRCSPKSGHDTVSWYQQALGQGPQFIFQYYEEEERQRGNFPDRFSGHQFPNYSSELNVNALLLGDSALYLCASSLVGGSYNEQFFGPGTRLTVL.

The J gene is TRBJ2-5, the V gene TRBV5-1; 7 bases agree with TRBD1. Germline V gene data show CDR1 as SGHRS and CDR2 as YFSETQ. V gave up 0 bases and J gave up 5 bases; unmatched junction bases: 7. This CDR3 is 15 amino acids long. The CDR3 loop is CASSLGGGRDETQYF. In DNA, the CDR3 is TGCGCCAGCAGCTTGGGAGGGGGCCGCGACGAGACCCAGTACTTC.

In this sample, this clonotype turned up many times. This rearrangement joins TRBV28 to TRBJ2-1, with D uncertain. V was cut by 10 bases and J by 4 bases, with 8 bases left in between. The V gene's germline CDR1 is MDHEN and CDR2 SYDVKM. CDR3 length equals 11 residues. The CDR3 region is CATLRYNEQFF. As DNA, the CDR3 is TGTGCCACCCTGAGATACAATGAGCAGTTCTTC.

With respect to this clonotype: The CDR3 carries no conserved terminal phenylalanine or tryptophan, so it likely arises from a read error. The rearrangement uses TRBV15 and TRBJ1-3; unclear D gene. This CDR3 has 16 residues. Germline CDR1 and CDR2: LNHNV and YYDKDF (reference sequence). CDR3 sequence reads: CATSRDTYAKGSTIYL. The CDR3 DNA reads TGTGCCACCAGCAGAGATACATACGCGAAAGGAAGCACCATATATCTT.

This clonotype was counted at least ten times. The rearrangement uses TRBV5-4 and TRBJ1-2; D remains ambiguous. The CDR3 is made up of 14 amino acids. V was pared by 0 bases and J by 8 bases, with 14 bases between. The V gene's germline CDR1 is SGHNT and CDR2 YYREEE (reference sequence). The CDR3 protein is CASSLAAEVQGYTF. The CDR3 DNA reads TGTGCCAGCAGCTTGGCGGCAGAAGTCCAGGGCTACACCTTC.

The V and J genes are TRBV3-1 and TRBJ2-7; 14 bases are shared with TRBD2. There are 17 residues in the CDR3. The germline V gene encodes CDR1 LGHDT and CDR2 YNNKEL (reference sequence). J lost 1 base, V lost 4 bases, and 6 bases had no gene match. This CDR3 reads CASSLGTSGSWSYEQYF. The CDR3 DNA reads TGTGCCAGCAGCCTAGGGACTAGCGGGAGCTGGTCCTACGAGCAGTACTTC.

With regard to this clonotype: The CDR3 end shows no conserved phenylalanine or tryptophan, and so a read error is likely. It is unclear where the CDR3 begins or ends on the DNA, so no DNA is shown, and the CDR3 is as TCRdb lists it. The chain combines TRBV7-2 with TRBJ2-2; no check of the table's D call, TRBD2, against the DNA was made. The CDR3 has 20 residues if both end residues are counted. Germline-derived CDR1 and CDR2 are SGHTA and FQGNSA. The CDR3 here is CASSLVVSTSGSHPTGELVL.

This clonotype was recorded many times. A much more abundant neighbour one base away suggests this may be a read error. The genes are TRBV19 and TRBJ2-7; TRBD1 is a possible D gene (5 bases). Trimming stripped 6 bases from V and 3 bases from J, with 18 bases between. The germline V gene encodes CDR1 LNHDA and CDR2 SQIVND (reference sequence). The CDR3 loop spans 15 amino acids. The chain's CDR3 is CASSDRGDSFYEQYF. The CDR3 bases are TGTGCCAGTAGCGATAGAGGAGACAGCTTCTACGAGCAGTACTTC.

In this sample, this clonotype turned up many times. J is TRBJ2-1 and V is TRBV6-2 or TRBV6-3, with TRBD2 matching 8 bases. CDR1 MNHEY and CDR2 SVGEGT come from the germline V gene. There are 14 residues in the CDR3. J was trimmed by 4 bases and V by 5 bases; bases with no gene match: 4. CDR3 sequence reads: CASSPTSGYNEQFF. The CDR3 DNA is TGTGCCAGCAGTCCCACTAGCGGTTACAATGAGCAGTTCTTC.

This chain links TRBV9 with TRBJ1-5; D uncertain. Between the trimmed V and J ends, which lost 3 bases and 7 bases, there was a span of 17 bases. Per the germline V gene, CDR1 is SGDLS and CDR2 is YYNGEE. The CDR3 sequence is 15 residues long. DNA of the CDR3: TGTGCCAGCAGCGACGGGAAGGGATGGGAGCAGCCCCAGCATTTT. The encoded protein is CASSDGKGWEQPQHF. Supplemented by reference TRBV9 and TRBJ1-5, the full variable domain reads DSGVTQTPKHLITATGQRVTLRCSPRSGDLSVYWYQQSLDQGLQFLIQYYNGEERAKGNILERFSAQQFPDLHSELNLSSLELGDSALYFCASSDGKGWEQPQHFGDGTRLSIL.

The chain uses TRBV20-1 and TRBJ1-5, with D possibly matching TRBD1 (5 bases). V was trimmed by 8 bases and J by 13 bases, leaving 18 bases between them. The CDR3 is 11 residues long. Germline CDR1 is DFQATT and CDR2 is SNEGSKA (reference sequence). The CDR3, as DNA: TGCAGTCCCGGGACTACGGGAGGGCAGCATTTT. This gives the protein CSPGTTGGQHF.

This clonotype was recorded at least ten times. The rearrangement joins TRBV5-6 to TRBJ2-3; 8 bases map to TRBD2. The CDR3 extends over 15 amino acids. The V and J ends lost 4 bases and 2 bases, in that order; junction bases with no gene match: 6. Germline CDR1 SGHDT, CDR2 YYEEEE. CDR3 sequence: CASSQGLGTTDTQYF. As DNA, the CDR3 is TGTGCCAGCAGCCAGGGACTAGGTACCACAGATACGCAGTATTTT. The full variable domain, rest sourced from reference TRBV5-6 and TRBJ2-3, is DAGVTQSPTHLIKTRGQQVTLRCSPKSGHDTVSWYQQALGQGPQFIFQYYEEEERQRGNFPDRFSGHQFPNYSSELNVNALLLGDSALYLCASSQGLGTTDTQYFGPGTRLTVL.